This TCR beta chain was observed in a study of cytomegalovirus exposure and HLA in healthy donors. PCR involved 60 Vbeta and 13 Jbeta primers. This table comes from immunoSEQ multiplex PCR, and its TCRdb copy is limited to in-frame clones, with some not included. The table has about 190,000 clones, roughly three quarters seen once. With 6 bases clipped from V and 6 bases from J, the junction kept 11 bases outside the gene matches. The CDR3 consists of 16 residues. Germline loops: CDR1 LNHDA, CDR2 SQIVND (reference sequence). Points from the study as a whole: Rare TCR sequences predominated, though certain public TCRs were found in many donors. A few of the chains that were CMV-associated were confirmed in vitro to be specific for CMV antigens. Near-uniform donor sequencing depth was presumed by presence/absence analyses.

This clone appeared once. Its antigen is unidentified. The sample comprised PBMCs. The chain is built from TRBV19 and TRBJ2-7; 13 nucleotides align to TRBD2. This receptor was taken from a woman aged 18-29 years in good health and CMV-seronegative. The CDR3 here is CASSGLAGVSLGEQYF. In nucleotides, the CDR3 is TGTGCCAGTAGCGGACTAGCGGGAGTCTCCCTGGGCGAGCAGTACTTC.